Listed below are T cell receptor beta chains from one sample, sequenced in a study of blood T cell repertoires in COVID-19. Clones were sequenced by immunoSEQ multiplex PCR, and TCRdb holds only the in-frame ones, with some missing. The data contain some 250,000 clones, 70% to 75% of them singletons. The sequenced sample consisted of peripheral blood. Receptors originate from a woman older than 75 with acute or convalescent COVID-19. CDR3s include the opening cysteine and the closing phenylalanine or tryptophan. Fields, in order: clone size, J gene, D gene, V gene, CDR3 DNA, CDR3 protein. D genes are given only for firm matches. Clone size, where shown, is once, few, many, or a class for clones that have expanded.

size: NA; J: TRBJ2-2; D: TRBD1; V: TRBV7-9; DNA: TGTGCCAGCAGCCTTCAGGGGGTCGGGGAGCTGTTTTTT; CDR3: CASSLQGVGELFF
size: NA; J: TRBJ2-5; D: NA; V: TRBV12-5; DNA: TGTGCTAGTGGTTTGGGTTCCCTAGCAGGAGGGGAGACCCAGTACTTC; CDR3: CASGLGSLAGGETQYF
size: NA; J: TRBJ1-2; D: TRBD1; V: TRBV19; DNA: TGTGCCAGTACCGACAGGGGGGACTATGGCTACACCTTC; CDR3: CASTDRGDYGYTF
size: NA; J: TRBJ2-7; D: NA; V: TRBV7-9; DNA: TGTGCCAGCAGCTTAGTATCTATATCCTACGAGCAGTACTTC; CDR3: CASSLVSISYEQYF
size: NA; J: TRBJ1-4; D: NA; V: TRBV6-5; DNA: TGTGCCAGCAGTTCCCAGGGCCAAGGGAATGAAAAACTGTTTTTT; CDR3: CASSSQGQGNEKLFF
size: NA; J: TRBJ1-5; D: NA; V: TRBV2; DNA: TGTGCCAGCAGTGAAGGGGCTCGTCTGTCCCAGCATTTT; CDR3: CASSEGARLSQHF
size: NA; J: TRBJ1-3; D: NA; V: TRBV7-2; DNA: TGTGCCAGCAGTCTACAGGCGCTCTCTGGAAACACCATATATTTT; CDR3: CASSLQALSGNTIYF
size: NA; J: TRBJ1-2; D: NA; V: TRBV7-2; DNA: TGTGCCAGCAGCTTTCGGGAGTCTGGCTACACCTTC; CDR3: CASSFRESGYTF
size: NA; J: TRBJ2-1; D: NA; V: TRBV19; DNA: TGTGCCAGTAGTAACAAGAATGAGCAGTTCTTC; CDR3: CASSNKNEQFF
size: NA; J: TRBJ1-3; D: NA; V: TRBV18; DNA: TGTGCCAGCTCACCTCAACTCGGGGAATCCGGAAACACCATATATTTT; CDR3: CASSPQLGESGNTIYF
size: NA; J: TRBJ2-3; D: NA; V: TRBV5-1; DNA: TGCGCCAGCAGCTTGGGTGACTCCCAAGATACGCAGTATTTT; CDR3: CASSLGDSQDTQYF
size: few; J: TRBJ1-2; D: NA; V: TRBV5-1; DNA: TGCGCCAGCAGCTTGGCCAGCTATGGCTACACCTTC; CDR3: CASSLASYGYTF
size: NA; J: TRBJ2-2; D: NA; V: TRBV9; DNA: TGTGCCAGCAGCGTAACCGGACAGAACACCGGGGAGCTGTTTTTT; CDR3: CASSVTGQNTGELFF
size: NA; J: TRBJ1-6; D: NA; V: TRBV5-1; DNA: TGCGCCAGCAGCATGGGGGACATAAATTCACCCCTCCACTTT; CDR3: CASSMGDINSPLHF
size: NA; J: TRBJ2-5; D: TRBD2; V: TRBV5-1; DNA: TGCGCCAGCAGCTTGGGGACTAGCGGGAGGGAGACCCAGTACTTC; CDR3: CASSLGTSGRETQYF
size: NA; J: TRBJ2-1; D: TRBD2; V: TRBV24-1; DNA: TGTGCCACCAGTAGCGGGGGGAAACCCTACAATGAGCAGTTCTTC; CDR3: CATSSGGKPYNEQFF
size: few; J: TRBJ1-5; D: NA; V: TRBV28; DNA: TGTGCCAGCAGTTCCGGGTCTCAGCCCCAGCATTTT; CDR3: CASSSGSQPQHF
size: NA; J: TRBJ2-7; D: NA; V: TRBV6-5; DNA: TGTGCCAGCCGACGACTCGCGAGCGAGCAGTACTTC; CDR3: CASRRLASEQYF
size: NA; J: TRBJ2-7; D: NA; V: TRBV2; DNA: TGTGCCACGACCGTGACAGACTCCTACGAGCAGTACTTC; CDR3: CATTVTDSYEQYF
size: NA; J: TRBJ1-1; D: TRBD1; V: TRBV6-6; DNA: TGTGCCAGCTGGACAGGGGGCCCTGAAGCTTTCTTT; CDR3: CASWTGGPEAFF
size: NA; J: TRBJ1-1; D: TRBD1; V: TRBV29-1; DNA: TGCAGCGCCTACGGACAGGGAAACACTGAAGCTTTCTTT; CDR3: CSAYGQGNTEAFF
size: NA; J: TRBJ1-2; D: NA; V: TRBV9; DNA: TGTGCCAGCAGCCCTAGGGCGGGATATGGCTACACCTTC; CDR3: CASSPRAGYGYTF
size: once; J: TRBJ1-4; D: TRBD1; V: TRBV5-1; DNA: TGCGCCAGCAGCCCCGGACAGGTTGGGAATGAAAAACTGTTTTTT; CDR3: CASSPGQVGNEKLFF
size: NA; J: TRBJ1-1; D: NA; V: TRBV2; DNA: TGTGCCAGCAGTGAAGTCGGGGTAGGAGCTGAAGCTTTCTTT; CDR3: CASSEVGVGAEAFF
size: NA; J: TRBJ1-1; D: TRBD1; V: TRBV29-1; DNA: TGCAGCGGAGACAGGGGGGGGACTGAAGCTTTCTTT; CDR3: CSGDRGGTEAFF
size: NA; J: TRBJ2-7; D: TRBD1; V: TRBV18; DNA: TGTGCCAGCTCACCACCAGGGGTAGGGGGCGCGCAAGAGCAGTACTTC; CDR3: CASSPPGVGGAQEQYF
size: NA; J: TRBJ1-5; D: TRBD1; V: TRBV6-6; DNA: TGTGCCAGCAGTCCTCGGGACAGGGGGGGTATCGGTAGCAATCAGCCCCAGCATTTT; CDR3: CASSPRDRGGIGSNQPQHF
size: NA; J: TRBJ2-1; D: TRBD2; V: TRBV7-7; DNA: TGTGCCAGCAGCCCCGGGGGGGGTGCGCAGTTCTTC; CDR3: CASSPGGGAQFF
size: few; J: TRBJ2-3; D: NA; V: TRBV4-3; DNA: TGCGCCAGCAGCCAAGATCGTCCAGGGTCAGATACGCAGTATTTT; CDR3: CASSQDRPGSDTQYF
size: NA; J: TRBJ2-1; D: NA; V: TRBV27; DNA: NA; CDR3: CASSSSDRAGNEQFF
size: NA; J: TRBJ1-1; D: TRBD1; V: TRBV6-5; DNA: TGTGCCAGCGTGCGGGGACAGCCGAACACTGAAGCTTTCTTT; CDR3: CASVRGQPNTEAFF
size: NA; J: TRBJ1-2; D: TRBD1; V: TRBV11-2; DNA: TGTGCCAGCAGCTTAGTGGGACAGGGGTCTGGTGGAGGCTACACCTTC; CDR3: CASSLVGQGSGGGYTF
size: few; J: TRBJ1-5; D: NA; V: TRBV10-1; DNA: TGCGCCAGCAGTCCCCCTGACAGTGATAGCAATCAGCCCCAGCATTTT; CDR3: CASSPPDSDSNQPQHF
size: NA; J: TRBJ2-7; D: TRBD2; V: TRBV6-5; DNA: TGTGCCAGCAGTCCCGGGACTAGCGGCTACGAGCAGTACTTC; CDR3: CASSPGTSGYEQYF
size: NA; J: TRBJ1-4; D: TRBD1; V: TRBV5-5; DNA: TGTGCCAGCAGCTTGGCTTCGGGACAGTTTAATGAAAAACTGTTTTTT; CDR3: CASSLASGQFNEKLFF
size: NA; J: TRBJ1-6; D: NA; V: TRBV9; DNA: TGTGCCAGCAGCGTAGGGGTATTGGGCAATTCACCCCTCCACTTT; CDR3: CASSVGVLGNSPLHF
size: NA; J: TRBJ2-1; D: TRBD2; V: TRBV9; DNA: TGTGCCAGCAGCGTAGGCCCTAGCGGGGGAAACAATGAGCAGTTCTTC; CDR3: CASSVGPSGGNNEQFF
size: few; J: TRBJ2-1; D: TRBD2; V: TRBV27; DNA: TGTGCCAGCAGTTTATTTCCTGGCGGGAGCTCCTACAATGAGCAGTTCTTC; CDR3: CASSLFPGGSSYNEQFF
size: NA; J: TRBJ1-1; D: NA; V: TRBV12-3/TRBV12-4; DNA: TGTGCCAGCAGTTTTCCAGGTGTAAAAGCTTTCTTT; CDR3: CASSFPGVKAFF
size: NA; J: TRBJ1-2; D: TRBD1; V: TRBV15; DNA: TGTGCCACCAGCAGGGGACAGGGGGCATACGTGGGAGGCTACACCTTC; CDR3: CATSRGQGAYVGGYTF
size: NA; J: TRBJ1-2; D: TRBD1; V: TRBV7-8; DNA: TGTGCCAGCAGCTCCCAAGGCCGGACAGGGGACTATGGCTACACCTTC; CDR3: CASSSQGRTGDYGYTF
size: NA; J: TRBJ1-1; D: NA; V: TRBV5-4; DNA: TGTGCCAGCAGCTTTAGCCCCAACACTGAAGCTTTCTTT; CDR3: CASSFSPNTEAFF
size: NA; J: TRBJ2-3; D: NA; V: TRBV7-8; DNA: TGTGCCAGCAGCTTCGGACAGACCACAGATACGCAGTATTTT; CDR3: CASSFGQTTDTQYF
size: NA; J: TRBJ2-2; D: NA; V: TRBV2; DNA: TGTGCCAGCAGTGTAGATAGCACCGGGGAGCTGTTTTTT; CDR3: CASSVDSTGELFF
size: once; J: TRBJ1-1; D: NA; V: TRBV10-1; DNA: TGCGCCAGCAGTGCAGTAAGGAACACTGAAGCTTTCTTT; CDR3: CASSAVRNTEAFF
size: NA; J: TRBJ2-7; D: NA; V: TRBV18; DNA: TGTGCCAGCTCACCACGAGCAAGCGGCCTCTACGAGCAGTACTTC; CDR3: CASSPRASGLYEQYF
size: few; J: TRBJ1-1; D: NA; V: TRBV5-1; DNA: TGCGCCAGCAGCTTGGGAGGAGCCCTGTATAACACTGAAGCTTTCTTT; CDR3: CASSLGGALYNTEAFF